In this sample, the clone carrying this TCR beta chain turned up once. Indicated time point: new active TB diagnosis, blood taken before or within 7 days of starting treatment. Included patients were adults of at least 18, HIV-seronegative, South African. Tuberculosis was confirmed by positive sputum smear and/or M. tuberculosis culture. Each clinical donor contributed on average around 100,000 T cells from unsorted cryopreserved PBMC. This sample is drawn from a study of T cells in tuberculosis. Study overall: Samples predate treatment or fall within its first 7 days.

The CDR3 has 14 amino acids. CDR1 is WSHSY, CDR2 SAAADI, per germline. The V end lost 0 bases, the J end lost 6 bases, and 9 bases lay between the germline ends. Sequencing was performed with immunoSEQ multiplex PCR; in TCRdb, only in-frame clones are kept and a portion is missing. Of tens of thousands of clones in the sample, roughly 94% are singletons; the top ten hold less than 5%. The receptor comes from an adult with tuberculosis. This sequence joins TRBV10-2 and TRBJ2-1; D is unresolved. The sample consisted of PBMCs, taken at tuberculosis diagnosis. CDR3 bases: TGCGCCAGCAGTGAGTCTTACGCCAGCAATGAGCAGTTCTTC. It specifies CASSESYASNEQFF.